Listed below are T cell receptor beta chains from one sample, sequenced in a study of control samples from healthy donors and cancer patients. Here immunoSEQ multiplex PCR was the method, and the copy in TCRdb shows in-frame clones only, minus some. This sample has over 150,000 clones, with around 91% found just once. Input material: blood. These receptors were obtained from a woman aged 50 to 65 in good health. The CDR3 runs from the conserved cysteine through the conserved F or W. A D gene is named only where the DNA matches it firmly. Clone size, where shown, is once, few, many, or a class for clones that have expanded.

V gene,J gene,clone size,D gene,CDR3 protein,CDR3 DNA
TRBV14,TRBJ1-1,-,-,CASSEDVNTEAFF,TGTGCCAGCAGCGAGGACGTGAACACTGAAGCTTTCTTT
TRBV3-1/TRBV3-2,TRBJ1-4,-,TRBD1,CASSQEGTGPREKLFF,TGTGCCAGCAGCCAAGAAGGGACAGGCCCTCGGGAAAAACTGTTTTTT
TRBV30,TRBJ1-2,-,-,CAWSVMRYGYTF,TGTGCCTGGAGTGTAATGCGCTATGGCTACACCTTC
TRBV24-1,TRBJ1-1,-,-,CATSDGGDTEAFF,TGTGCCACCAGTGATGGCGGGGACACTGAAGCTTTCTTT
TRBV4-3,TRBJ1-1,-,-,CASSQEVGHMNTEAFF,TGCGCCAGCAGCCAAGAAGTGGGACACATGAACACTGAAGCTTTCTTT
TRBV3-1/TRBV3-2,TRBJ2-2,-,TRBD1,CASSQQGAYGELFF,TGTGCCAGCAGCCAACAGGGGGCTTACGGGGAGCTGTTTTTT
TRBV19,TRBJ1-4,-,-,CATSPITGSENEKLFF,TGTGCCACCTCCCCCATTACGGGCAGTGAAAATGAAAAACTGTTTTTT
TRBV5-4,TRBJ2-3,once,TRBD1,CASSSPATGQGPTDTQYF,TGTGCCAGCAGCTCCCCGGCGACAGGACAGGGACCCACAGATACGCAGTATTTT
TRBV6-5,TRBJ1-6,-,TRBD1,CASSLKRTGRDSPLHF,TGTGCCAGCAGTTTAAAACGGACAGGGCGCGATTCACCCCTCCACTTT
TRBV4-3,TRBJ1-2,-,-,CASSQDSAGDYGYTF,TGCGCCAGCAGCCAAGATTCGGCAGGGGACTATGGCTACACCTTC
TRBV3-1/TRBV3-2,TRBJ2-7,-,-,CASSSFGREQYF,TGTGCCAGCAGCTCCTTTGGTCGGGAGCAGTACTTC
TRBV19,TRBJ2-5,-,TRBD2,CASSMGSGGQTQYF,TGTGCCAGTAGTATGGGGTCGGGAGGACAGACCCAGTACTTC
TRBV7-9,TRBJ1-2,-,-,CASSLGQVNYGYTF,TGTGCCAGCAGCTTAGGACAGGTTAACTATGGCTACACCTTC
TRBV6-6,TRBJ1-6,-,TRBD1,CASREGTGTSPLHF,TGTGCCAGCAGGGAGGGGACAGGGACTTCACCCCTCCACTTT
TRBV29-1,TRBJ1-1,-,-,CSVVRGTEAFF,TGCAGCGTCGTTAGGGGCACTGAAGCTTTCTTT
TRBV28,TRBJ2-1,-,TRBD1,CASSRDSLQEEEFF,TGTGCCAGCAGTCGGGACAGCTTGCAGGAGGAAGAGTTCTTC
TRBV9,TRBJ1-2,few,-,CASSLSRDMNYGYTF,TGTGCCAGCAGCCTCAGCAGGGATATGAACTATGGCTACACCTTC
TRBV2,TRBJ1-1,-,TRBD1,CATSGGWNTEAFF,TGTGCCACCTCAGGGGGCTGGAACACTGAAGCTTTCTTT
TRBV2,TRBJ1-1,-,-,CASSGGWNTEAFF,TGTGCCAGCAGTGGGGGGTGGAACACTGAAGCTTTCTTT